In this sample, the clone carrying this T cell receptor beta chain turned up once. The target antigen is unknown. Germline CDR1 is MGHRA and CDR2 is YSYEKL. Trimming took 1 base from V and 0 from J; bases not matched to a gene: 9. There are 18 residues in the CDR3. The data are from a study of T cell clones after liver transplantation. General study points: Circulating graft-donor-reactive CD4 TCRbeta sequences fell significantly post-transplant in 5 of 8 subjects.

The table came from immunoSEQ multiplex PCR; TCRdb's copy has only in-frame clones and leaves some out. The sample carries approximately 7,300 clones, 80% recorded once. The chain is built from TRBV4-1 and TRBJ1-3; 7 positions agree with TRBD1. Sequences were derived from CD8+ T cells from blood, sampled before liver transplant. This TCR derives from a human donor who received a liver transplant. The CDR3 protein is CASSQGREGGYSGNTIYF. DNA for the CDR3: TGCGCCAGCAGCCAAGGCAGGGAAGGGGGCTACTCTGGAAACACCATATATTTT.